The 17 T cell receptor beta chains in this list originate from one sample, sequenced in a study of T cell responses to AZD1222 COVID-19 vaccine. Profiling relied on immunoSEQ multiplex PCR, and the TCRdb table lists in-frame clones only, not all of them. The sample shows around 100,000 clones, around 87% of them seen only once. The sample consisted of peripheral blood, taken 28 days after the second AZD1222 dose. Receptors were obtained from an adult who received the AZD1222 COVID-19 vaccine.

For the CDR3, the DNA is TGCAGCGTAGGGGGACAGATGACCTACGAGCAGTACTTC. Amino acids: CSVGGQMTYEQYF. V is TRBV29-1 and J is TRBJ2-7; 7 bases align to TRBD1. The germline gives CDR1 SQVTM, CDR2 ANQGSEA. This CDR3 has 13 residues. V shed 6 bases, J shed 2 bases, and the junction held 7 bases outside the gene matches.

The CDR3 DNA is TGCGCCAGCAGCCTCGGGGTTATGAACACTGAAGCTTTCTTT. Translation gives CASSLGVMNTEAFF. This chain uses TRBV4-1 with TRBJ1-1; D not certain. The germline gives CDR1 MGHRA, CDR2 YSYEKL. V was shortened by 4 bases and J by 0 bases, with 9 bases between the two germline ends. This CDR3 is 14 amino acids long.

V usage is TRBV19 and J usage is TRBJ1-2, with D unclear. The CDR3 spans 12 residues. V lost 4 bases to trimming and J lost 6 bases, with 9 bases between them. Germline V gene lookup returns CDR1 LNHDA and CDR2 SQIVND (reference sequence). The CDR3 spells CASSTLAHGYTF. The CDR3 DNA follows: TGTGCCAGTAGTACCCTTGCTCATGGCTACACCTTC.

J is TRBJ2-7 and V is TRBV27; no clear D gene. CDR1 is MNHEY and CDR2 is SMNVEV in the germline V gene (reference sequence). V lost 4 bases, J lost 7 bases, and 17 bases lay in between. The CDR3 sequence is 14 residues long. Written as DNA, the CDR3 is TGTGCCAGCAGTTCGATGGTCAGTTTGGGGGAGCAGTACTTC. It specifies CASSSMVSLGEQYF.

V is TRBV19 and J is TRBJ2-7; perhaps TRBD2 as D (7 bases). Germline V lookup: CDR1 LNHDA, CDR2 SQIVND (reference sequence). This CDR3 contains 15 residues. Trimming took 4 bases from V and 1 from J, leaving 14 bases between them. CDR3 sequence (DNA): TGTGCCAGTAGTAAAAACAGGGAGGGGTCCTACGAGCAGTACTTC. The encoded protein is CASSKNREGSYEQYF.

The chain links TRBV9 to TRBJ2-2, with 9 bases matching TRBD2. The CDR3 consists of 16 residues. Germline V gene data show CDR1 as SGDLS and CDR2 as YYNGEE. Trimming at V came to 4 bases and at J to 4 bases, leaving 8 bases not matched to a gene. This CDR3 is CASSPWVAGATGELFF. DNA of the CDR3: TGTGCCAGCAGCCCATGGGTAGCGGGGGCCACCGGGGAGCTGTTTTTT.

CDR3 nucleotides: TGTGCCAGCAGCTTGGGGACAGTGAACACTGAAGCTTTCTTT. Residues: CASSLGTVNTEAFF. The chain carries TRBV5-4 and TRBJ1-1; possible D gene TRBD1, 6 bases. Germline V gene lookup returns CDR1 SGHNT and CDR2 YYREEE (reference sequence). Trimming took off 0 bases at V and 0 bases at J, with 6 bases between the two ends. The CDR3 covers 14 residues.

The chain couples TRBV4-1 to TRBJ2-1; D gene ambiguous. Per germline, CDR1 MGHRA and CDR2 YSYEKL. Trimming removed 0 bases from V and 4 bases from J, with 7 bases in between. The CDR3 runs 14 residues. As DNA, the CDR3 is TGCGCCAGCAGCCAAGATCGACCATACAATGAGCAGTTCTTC. Translating it yields CASSQDRPYNEQFF.

The chain is built from TRBV5-5 and TRBJ1-1; no clear D. Germline CDR1 is SGHKS and CDR2 is YYEKEE (reference sequence). V was cut by 0 bases and J by 1 base, with 7 bases left in between. The CDR3 has 14 residues. This CDR3 reads CASSLAWQNTEAFF. CDR3 bases: TGTGCCAGCAGCTTGGCCTGGCAGAACACTGAAGCTTTCTTT.

In DNA form, the CDR3 reads TGCGCCAGCAGCCCGGGACTAGCGGGGGCAATCTCCTACGAGCAGTACTTC. Translated, it gives CASSPGLAGAISYEQYF. The rearrangement links TRBV5-1 to TRBJ2-7; TRBD2 matches 14 bases. Trimming cost V 4 bases and J 0 bases; bases outside gene matches: 6. There are 17 residues in the CDR3. Germline CDR1 SGHRS, CDR2 YFSETQ.

V usage is TRBV5-1 and J usage is TRBJ2-2; 13 positions agree with TRBD2. This CDR3 has 16 residues. The V gene's germline CDR1 is SGHRS and CDR2 YFSETQ. V lost 3 bases to trimming and J lost 4 bases; unmatched junction nucleotides: 3. Here the CDR3 reads CASSSGLAGPTGELFF. For the CDR3, the DNA is TGCGCCAGCAGCTCGGGACTAGCGGGACCCACCGGGGAGCTGTTTTTT.

This clone was picked up one time. This chain uses TRBV6-1 with TRBJ2-3; 9 bases map to TRBD2. J gave up 1 base and V 3 bases, and 5 bases lay outside the gene matches. This CDR3 spans 16 amino acids. The germline CDR1 and CDR2 sequences are MNHNS and SASEGT. CDR3 residues: CASSDPSGIGTDTQYF. DNA for the CDR3: TGTGCCAGCAGTGACCCTAGCGGGATCGGCACAGATACGCAGTATTTT.

The V gene is TRBV28, the J gene TRBJ1-2, with a tentative D call TRBD1 (5 bases). CDR3 size: 13 residues. V was trimmed by 5 bases and J by 6 bases, leaving 13 bases between them. Looked up from germline, CDR1 is MDHEN and CDR2 is SYDVKM. As DNA, the CDR3 is TGTGCCAGCAGTCCTCCAGGGAGAGATGGCTACACCTTC. Its protein is CASSPPGRDGYTF.

This rearrangement joins TRBV7-9 to TRBJ2-6; TRBD1 matches 9 bases. The CDR3 contains 15 residues. V lost 5 bases, J lost 10 bases, and 9 bases stayed unmatched. Germline V lookup: CDR1 SEHNR, CDR2 FQNEAQ (reference sequence). CDR3 nucleotide sequence: TGTGCCAGCAGCGTACTTACTGGACAGGGGAACGTCCTGACTTTC. Translating gives CASSVLTGQGNVLTF.

The V call is TRBV4-2, the J call TRBJ1-1, with D uncertain. The CDR3 length is 14 residues. Looked up from germline, CDR1 is LGHNA and CDR2 is YNFKEQ. V lost 1 base to trimming and J lost 4 bases, with 10 bases between them. CDR3 loop: CASSQAGVGTEAFF. The CDR3 nucleotides read TGTGCCAGCAGCCAAGCCGGGGTTGGCACTGAAGCTTTCTTT.

The V and J genes are TRBV4-1 and TRBJ2-7, with TRBD1 matching over 8 bases. J lost 2 bases, V lost 1 base, and 7 bases had no gene match. This CDR3 is built from 16 residues. In germline, CDR1 is MGHRA, CDR2 YSYEKL. As DNA, the CDR3 is TGCGCCAGCAGCCAAGCTCCGACAGGGGATACCTACGAGCAGTACTTC. Protein sequence: CASSQAPTGDTYEQYF.

This clone has only a few counts. The chain has TRBV6-5 and TRBJ2-7; 8 bases line up with TRBD1. V dropped 0 bases and J dropped 6; count of bases not matched to a gene: 7. Germline CDR1 MNHEY, CDR2 SVGAGI. The CDR3 sequence is 15 residues long. For the CDR3, the DNA is TGTGCCAGCAGTTACTCGTCCCAGGGGGCTGGCGAGCAGTACTTC. This encodes CASSYSSQGAGEQYF.